The 8 T cell receptor beta chains listed next were all sequenced from one sample in a study of T cells in localized non-small cell lung cancer. TCRdb's table, derived via immunoSEQ multiplex PCR, lists solely in-frame clones and lacks some. The table lists 23,000 or so clones, 70% to 90% of them singletons, with 5% to 6.5% in the top ten. The starting material was peripheral blood, obtained before any cancer treatment. Source of these receptors: a male donor at least 60 years old with stage II squamous cell lung carcinoma.

The chain links TRBV19 to TRBJ2-2; D is unclear. The CDR3 spans 11 residues. Per the germline V gene, CDR1 is LNHDA and CDR2 is SQIVND (reference sequence). Between the trimmed V and J ends, which lost 7 bases and 6 bases, there was a span of 6 bases. DNA for the CDR3: TGTGCCAGTATCCTTCCCGGGGAGCTGTTTTTT. Translation gives CASILPGELFF.

The chain uses TRBV9 and TRBJ1-1; TRBD1 matches 7 bases. The V gene's germline CDR1 is SGDLS and CDR2 YYNGEE. The ends lost 6 bases at V and 0 bases at J; junction bases unmatched: 5. The CDR3 runs 14 residues. This CDR3 reads CASTQGQMNTEAFF. For the CDR3, the DNA is TGTGCCAGCACCCAGGGACAGATGAACACTGAAGCTTTCTTT.

The rearrangement uses TRBV27 and TRBJ2-7; D is uncertain. The V gene lost 6 bases and the J gene lost 3 bases, with 15 bases spanning the gap. Germline CDR1 MNHEY, CDR2 SMNVEV (reference sequence). The CDR3 runs to 14 residues. DNA of the CDR3: TGTGCCAGCAGCTCCCTGCAGTTAGGCTACGAGCAGTACTTC. Its translation is CASSSLQLGYEQYF.

V is TRBV27 and J is TRBJ2-1; the D gene is possibly TRBD2 (6 bases). Per germline, CDR1 MNHEY and CDR2 SMNVEV (reference sequence). This CDR3 is built from 14 residues. Trimming removed 0 bases from V and 4 bases from J, with 7 bases in between. DNA of the CDR3: TGTGCCAGCAGTTTATCCGGGGGATACAATGAGCAGTTCTTC. Encoded protein: CASSLSGGYNEQFF.

The CDR3 DNA reads TGTGCCAGTAGTCCCTTGCTGCAGAAGAACACTGAAGCTTTCTTT. Its translation: CASSPLLQKNTEAFF. The V and J genes are TRBV19 and TRBJ1-1; D gene unclear. V was pared by 5 bases and J by 1 base, with 14 bases between. The CDR3 runs 15 residues. Germline V gene data show CDR1 as LNHDA and CDR2 as SQIVND (reference sequence).

The V gene is TRBV6-1, the J gene TRBJ2-3; D is ambiguous. CDR1 is MNHNS and CDR2 is SASEGT in the germline V gene. This CDR3 has 14 residues. V gave up 4 bases and J gave up 4 bases, with 12 bases separating them. CDR3 sequence (DNA): TGTGCCAGCAGTGTAGAGAGTTTTTCAGATACGCAGTATTTT. This translates into CASSVESFSDTQYF.

The V call is TRBV6-5, the J call TRBJ1-5; D might be TRBD1 (6 bases). Between the trimmed V and J ends, which lost 7 bases and 4 bases, there was a span of 14 bases. Germline loops: CDR1 MNHEY, CDR2 SVGAGI. The CDR3 runs to 14 residues. The CDR3 DNA follows: TGTGCCAGCAAATTGGACAGCGCAAATCAGCCCCAGCATTTT. As protein: CASKLDSANQPQHF.

This chain connects TRBV5-1 to TRBJ2-3, with TRBD1 as a possible D gene (6 bases). The V gene lost 4 bases and the J gene lost 3 bases, with 15 bases spanning the gap. The CDR3 length is 15 residues. The germline gives CDR1 SGHRS, CDR2 YFSETQ. CDR3 nucleotide sequence: TGCGCCAGCAGCGCATGGACAGATAGGACAGATACGCAGTATTTT. Translated, it gives CASSAWTDRTDTQYF. The full variable domain, its missing parts supplied by reference TRBV5-1 and TRBJ2-3, is KAGVTQTPRYLIKTRGQQVTLSCSPISGHRSVSWYQQTPGQGLQFLFEYFSETQRNKGNFPGRFSGRQFSNSRSEMNVSTLELGDSALYLCASSAWTDRTDTQYFGPGTRLTVL.